What follows are 11 T cell receptor beta chains derived from one specimen sequenced in a study of identical twins. TCRdb called the 5' RACE reads again in MiXCR, with one record for every CDR3 protein. The sample yields a few hundred thousand distinct CDR3 sequences, more than 20% seen once. These data were also filed under a second study, of T cells expressing NK-cell markers.

The sequenced material came from CD4+ T cells sorted from blood. The origin of the receptors is a woman aged 18-29 years in good health.

V and J are TRBV7-3 and TRBJ2-3, with D perhaps matching TRBD1 (7 bases). The CDR3 loop spans 16 amino acids. Germline CDR1 SGHTA, CDR2 FQGTGA. Trimming cost V 1 base and J 2 bases, with 13 bases left between them. The CDR3 reads CASSLRGRGATDTQYF. For the CDR3, the DNA is TGTGCCAGCAGCTTAAGGGGCAGGGGGGCCACAGATACGCAGTATTTT.

This chain uses TRBV5-5 with TRBJ2-2, with unresolved D. The CDR3 is 16 amino acids. Trimming stripped 0 bases from V and 4 bases from J, with 13 bases between. Per germline, CDR1 SGHKS and CDR2 YYEKEE (reference sequence). CDR3 sequence: CASSLGGSWGTGELFF. As DNA, the CDR3 is TGTGCCAGCAGCTTGGGCGGATCGTGGGGCACCGGGGAGCTGTTTTTT.

The chain links TRBV29-1 to TRBJ2-5; D is undetermined. The germline CDR1 and CDR2 sequences are SQVTM and ANQGSEA. This CDR3 spans 13 amino acids. V was shortened by 3 bases and J by 5 bases, with 13 bases between the two germline ends. The CDR3 DNA follows: TGCAGCGTTGATCACAGCTACTCGGAGACCCAGTACTTC. Residues: CSVDHSYSETQYF. The whole variable domain, remainder taken from reference TRBV29-1 and TRBJ2-5, is SAVISQKPSRDICQRGTSLTIQCQVDSQVTMMFWYRQQPGQSLTLIATANQGSEATYESGFVIDKFPISRPNLTFSTLTVSNMSPEDSSIYLCSVDHSYSETQYFGPGTRLLVL.

The V and J genes are TRBV6-1 and TRBJ2-7; TRBD1 agrees at 9 bases. Germline lookup yields CDR1 MNHNS and CDR2 SASEGT. Losses at the gene ends were 10 bases for V and 2 bases for J; bases not matched to a gene: 12. This CDR3 comprises 15 residues. CDR3 residues: CATQPTGTGTYEQYF. The CDR3 nucleotides read TGTGCCACCCAACCGACAGGGACAGGGACCTACGAGCAGTACTTC.

This clonotype was seen a few times. V is TRBV11-2 and J is TRBJ2-1, with 10 bases aligning to TRBD2. J lost 8 bases, V lost 6 bases, and 10 bases had no gene match. The CDR3 spans 15 residues. Germline CDR1 SGHAT, CDR2 FQNNGV. In DNA form, the CDR3 reads TGTGCCAGCAGGACGAGCGGGGGGGCCGTAGATGAGCAGTTCTTC. Amino acids: CASRTSGGAVDEQFF.

The V call is TRBV3-1, the J call TRBJ1-1; a weak D match, TRBD1 (5 bases). Trimming took off 2 bases at V and 3 bases at J, with 10 bases between the two ends. CDR3 size: 14 residues. Germline assignment: CDR1 LGHDT and CDR2 YNNKEL (reference sequence). CDR3 sequence (DNA): TGTGCCAGCAGCCAACCGGGACTTTACACTGAAGCTTTCTTT. Translating gives CASSQPGLYTEAFF.

Only a few counts were recorded for this clonotype. This rearrangement joins TRBV20-1 to TRBJ1-2; maybe TRBD1 (6 bases). The length of the CDR3 is 14 residues. Germline V gives CDR1 DFQATT, CDR2 SNEGSKA (reference sequence). V gave up 1 base and J gave up 7 bases, with 16 bases separating them. Written as DNA, the CDR3 is TGCAGTGCTAGAGCTTACAGGGACTTCTCTGGCTACACCTTC. Protein product: CSARAYRDFSGYTF.

This clonotype was detected only a few times. The chain links TRBV20-1 to TRBJ1-1; D call uncertain. The V and J ends lost 3 bases and 5 bases respectively, with 10 bases between them. This CDR3 has 12 amino acids. Germline V lookup: CDR1 DFQATT, CDR2 SNEGSKA (reference sequence). CDR3 sequence: CSASSGITEAFF. The CDR3 region has the DNA TGCAGTGCTAGTAGTGGGATTACTGAAGCTTTCTTT.

V gene TRBV7-2 combines with J gene TRBJ1-1, with D hard to call. The length of the CDR3 is 13 residues. Trimming took 3 bases from V and 3 from J, leaving 8 bases between them. Per germline, CDR1 SGHTA and CDR2 FQGNSA. CDR3 residues: CASSFFGDTEAFF. DNA for the CDR3: TGTGCCAGCAGCTTTTTCGGGGACACTGAAGCTTTCTTT.

This clonotype was detected only a few times. The rearrangement uses TRBV9 and TRBJ2-1; possibly TRBD2 for D (6 bases). CDR1 and CDR2 from the germline V gene are SGDLS and YYNGEE. Trimming removed 0 bases from V and 8 bases from J, with 21 bases in between. This CDR3 is built from 17 residues. For the CDR3, the DNA is TGTGCCAGCAGCGTAGAAGGTCGAGCGGGCCTTGTCTATGAGCAGTTCTTC. It encodes CASSVEGRAGLVYEQFF.

CDR3 region: CASSLVGQGTYEQYF. DNA of the CDR3: TGTGCCAGCAGCTTAGTTGGCCAGGGGACCTACGAGCAGTACTTC. This chain links TRBV7-2 with TRBJ2-7, with a tentative D call TRBD1 (6 bases). V was clipped by 1 base and J by 2 bases, with 12 bases between them. The CDR3 is 15 residues long. Germline V gives CDR1 SGHTA, CDR2 FQGNSA.